A selection of T cell receptor beta chains follows, all from one sample in a study of blood T cell repertoires in COVID-19. Here immunoSEQ multiplex PCR was the method, and the copy in TCRdb shows in-frame clones only, minus some. Here the sample spans some 340,000 clones, around 83% being singletons. The sample consisted of peripheral blood. The receptors shown here come from a man aged 30 to 39 with active or convalescent COVID-19. Both conserved end residues are part of each CDR3. The order of the fields is V gene, J gene, D gene, clone size, CDR3 protein, CDR3 DNA. D genes are given only for firm matches. The size entry is marked missing in some rows and otherwise reads once, few, many or a size class.

TRBV2	TRBJ2-2	NA	NA	CASSEQSVVTGELFF	TGTGCCAGCAGTGAACAATCGGTGGTCACCGGGGAGCTGTTTTTT
TRBV6-5	TRBJ2-2	TRBD1	NA	CASRDRVETGELFF	TGTGCCAGCAGGGACAGGGTAGAGACCGGGGAGCTGTTTTTT
TRBV6-6	TRBJ2-5	NA	few	CASSPPREVETQYF	TGTGCCAGCAGTCCACCCAGGGAGGTAGAGACCCAGTACTTC
TRBV12-5	TRBJ2-7	NA	many	CASGYGAGYEQYF	TGTGCTAGTGGTTATGGGGCAGGGTACGAGCAGTACTTC
TRBV3-1/TRBV3-2	TRBJ2-7	NA	many	CASSRNRASGEQYF	TGTGCCAGCAGCCGTAACAGAGCTTCCGGCGAGCAGTACTTC
TRBV29-1	TRBJ1-2	TRBD1	NA	CSASGTGGRGYTF	TGCAGCGCGTCCGGGACAGGGGGCCGTGGCTACACCTTC
TRBV28	TRBJ2-2	NA	NA	CASRLPQGNTGELFF	TGTGCCAGCAGGCTACCACAGGGGAACACCGGGGAGCTGTTTTTT
TRBV11-3	TRBJ2-3	TRBD2	NA	CASSLNSGASTDTQYF	TGTGCCAGCAGCTTAAATAGCGGGGCTAGCACAGATACGCAGTATTTT
TRBV6-5	TRBJ1-5	NA	NA	CASSQVQGGGQPQHF	TGTGCCAGCAGCCAAGTACAGGGTGGCGGGCAGCCCCAGCATTTT
TRBV28	TRBJ1-3	NA	NA	CASRRQAKYTIYF	TGTGCCAGCAGAAGACAGGCCAAATACACCATATATTTT
TRBV6-2/TRBV6-3	TRBJ1-2	NA	NA	CASSLGPGYGYTF	TGTGCCAGCAGCCTCGGCCCAGGCTATGGCTACACCTTC
TRBV4-2	TRBJ2-3	NA	NA	CASSQEAFTDTQYF	TGTGCCAGCAGCCAAGAGGCCTTCACAGATACGCAGTATTTT
TRBV18	TRBJ1-4	TRBD1	NA	CASSPSDRGKLFF	TGTGCCAGCTCACCGTCGGACAGGGGGAAACTGTTTTTT
TRBV10-1	TRBJ1-4	NA	NA	CASGQRPNEKLFF	TGCGCCAGTGGACAGCGGCCAAATGAAAAACTGTTTTTT
TRBV19	TRBJ1-2	NA	NA	CASTPRTFDGYTF	TGTGCCAGTACCCCTAGGACATTCGATGGCTACACCTTC
TRBV28	TRBJ1-4	NA	NA	CASSSRSGKGRAEKLFF	TGTGCCAGCAGTTCCCGATCAGGGAAAGGGAGGGCTGAAAAACTGTTTTTT
TRBV6-5	TRBJ2-7	TRBD1	NA	CASSYSGTGSYEQYF	TGTGCCAGCAGTTACTCCGGGACAGGCTCCTACGAGCAGTACTTC
TRBV14	TRBJ1-6	NA	NA	CASSLRWVRAPLHF	TGTGCCAGCAGCCTTCGATGGGTGAGGGCACCCCTCCACTTT
TRBV6-5	TRBJ1-2	NA	once	CASRSRLRGGYGYTF	TGTGCCAGCAGATCAAGGTTAAGGGGCGGCTATGGCTACACCTTC
TRBV6-5	TRBJ2-3	NA	few	CASISGYGTDTQYF	TGTGCCAGCATCTCGGGATACGGCACAGATACGCAGTATTTT
TRBV5-1	TRBJ2-2	TRBD2	once	CASSRQTRGGLAGFTGELFF	TGCGCCAGCAGTCGCCAAACGAGAGGCGGGCTAGCGGGGTTCACCGGGGAGCTGTTTTTT
TRBV29-1	TRBJ2-1	NA	NA	CSGDQGTYNEQFF	TGCAGCGGGGACCAGGGGACCTATAATGAGCAGTTCTTC
TRBV9	TRBJ2-7	TRBD1	NA	CASSPTAGTGNEQYF	TGTGCCAGCAGCCCTACCGCTGGGACAGGGAACGAGCAGTACTTC
TRBV27	TRBJ2-7	NA	NA	CASMPGHASYEQYF	TGTGCCAGCATGCCGGGACACGCTTCCTACGAGCAGTACTTC
TRBV5-4	TRBJ2-7	NA	NA	CASSLGREQYF	TGTGCCAGCAGCTTGGGGAGGGAGCAGTACTTC
TRBV7-2	TRBJ1-2	NA	NA	CASSPTVGFYGYTF	TGTGCCAGCAGCCCGACGGTGGGCTTCTATGGCTACACCTTC
TRBV25-1	TRBJ1-1	NA	NA	CASSEGGAGNTEAFF	TGTGCCAGCAGTGAGGGGGGGGCGGGAAACACTGAAGCTTTCTTT
TRBV27	TRBJ1-2	NA	NA	CASSRGGFYGYTF	TGTGCCAGCAGCAGAGGCGGCTTTTATGGCTACACCTTC
TRBV7-6	TRBJ2-3	TRBD2	NA	CASSLVGGVMDTQYF	TGTGCCAGCAGCTTAGTTGGGGGGGTTATGGATACGCAGTATTTT
TRBV28	TRBJ2-7	NA	NA	CASRRRGHSTEQYF	TGTGCCAGCAGACGCCGGGGACACAGTACCGAGCAGTACTTC
TRBV19	TRBJ2-5	TRBD1	NA	CASSRGQGAETQYF	TGTGCCAGTAGTAGAGGACAGGGGGCAGAGACCCAGTACTTC
TRBV27	TRBJ2-6	NA	NA	CASSSPGNSGANVLTF	TGTGCCAGCAGTTCCCCGGGAAACTCTGGGGCCAACGTCCTGACTTTC
TRBV4-1	TRBJ2-5	TRBD2	NA	CASSHAFVAGEETQYF	TGCGCCAGCAGCCATGCGTTTGTAGCGGGGGAAGAGACCCAGTACTTC
TRBV27	TRBJ2-3	TRBD1	NA	CASSLPWDRGTDTQYF	TGTGCCAGCAGTTTACCCTGGGACAGGGGCACAGATACGCAGTATTTT
TRBV11-3	TRBJ1-4	TRBD1	NA	CASSFLNSGTGYEKLFF	TGTGCCAGCAGCTTCTTAAATTCCGGGACAGGGTATGAAAAACTGTTTTTT
TRBV6-5	TRBJ1-1	TRBD1	NA	CASSKNRGPTEAFF	TGTGCCAGCAGTAAGAACAGGGGGCCCACTGAAGCTTTCTTT
TRBV19	TRBJ1-3	NA	NA	CASSIWVSSGSGNTIYF	TGTGCCAGTAGTATATGGGTTTCCTCGGGATCTGGAAACACCATATATTTT
TRBV7-2	TRBJ1-5	TRBD1	NA	CASSLAGTGGEPQHF	TGTGCCAGCAGCTTAGCCGGGACAGGGGGCGAGCCCCAGCATTTT
TRBV5-5	TRBJ2-3	TRBD2	NA	CASSLDLAGVNTQYF	TGTGCCAGCAGCTTGGATCTAGCGGGAGTAAATACGCAGTATTTT
TRBV7-3	TRBJ2-7	NA	NA	CASSLKVGGSYEQYF	TGTGCCAGCAGCTTAAAGGTTGGCGGCTCCTACGAGCAGTACTTC
TRBV5-4	TRBJ1-2	NA	once	CASSLGQGNGYTF	TGTGCCAGCAGCTTGGGGCAGGGTAATGGCTACACCTTC
TRBV19	TRBJ2-1	NA	NA	CASSDNSYNEQFF	TGTGCCAGTAGTGACAATTCCTACAATGAGCAGTTCTTC
TRBV19	TRBJ2-1	TRBD1	NA	CASSIGQGAYNEQFF	TGTGCCAGTAGTATAGGGCAGGGGGCGTACAATGAGCAGTTCTTC
TRBV18	TRBJ1-2	NA	NA	CASSSRTEDYGYTF	TGTGCCAGCTCATCAAGGACAGAAGACTATGGCTACACCTTC
TRBV11-3	TRBJ2-7	NA	NA	CASKGGEDLSYEQYF	TGTGCCAGCAAGGGTGGGGAGGACCTCTCCTACGAGCAGTACTTC
TRBV19	TRBJ2-7	NA	once	CASSMGGNRGLGEQYF	TGTGCCAGTAGTATGGGCGGGAACAGGGGCTTAGGCGAGCAGTACTTC
TRBV2	TRBJ2-5	TRBD1	once	CASREDRAQETQYF	TGTGCCAGCAGGGAGGACAGGGCACAAGAGACCCAGTACTTC
TRBV29-1	TRBJ1-6	NA	NA	CSVGRGGNSPLHF	TGCAGCGTTGGGAGGGGAGGCAATTCACCCCTCCACTTT
TRBV18	TRBJ1-3	NA	NA	CASSPPQGGGNTIYF	TGTGCCAGCTCACCACCGCAGGGTGGAGGAAACACCATATATTTT
TRBV15	TRBJ1-3	NA	NA	CATSLDLSGNTIYF	TGTGCCACCAGCCTAGACCTCTCTGGAAACACCATATATTTT